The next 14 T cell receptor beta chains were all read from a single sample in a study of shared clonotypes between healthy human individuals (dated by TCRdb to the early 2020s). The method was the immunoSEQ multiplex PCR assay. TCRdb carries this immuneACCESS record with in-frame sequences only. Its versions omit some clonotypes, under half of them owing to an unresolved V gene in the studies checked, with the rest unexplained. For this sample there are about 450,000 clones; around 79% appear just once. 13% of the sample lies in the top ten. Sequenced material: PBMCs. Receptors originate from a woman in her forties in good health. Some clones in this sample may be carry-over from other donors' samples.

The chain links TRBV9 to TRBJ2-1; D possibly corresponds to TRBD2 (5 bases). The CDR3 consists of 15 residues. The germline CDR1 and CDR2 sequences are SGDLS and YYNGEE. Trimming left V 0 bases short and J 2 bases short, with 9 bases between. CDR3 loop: CASSVASSTYNEQFF. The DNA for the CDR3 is TGTGCCAGCAGCGTAGCTAGCTCCACCTACAATGAGCAGTTCTTC.

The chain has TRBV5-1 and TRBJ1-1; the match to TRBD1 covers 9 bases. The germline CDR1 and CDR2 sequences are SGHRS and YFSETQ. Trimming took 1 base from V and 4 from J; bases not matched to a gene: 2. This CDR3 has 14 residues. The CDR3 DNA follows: TGCGCCAGCAGCTTGTCGACAGGGGGCACTGAAGCTTTCTTT. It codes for CASSLSTGGTEAFF.

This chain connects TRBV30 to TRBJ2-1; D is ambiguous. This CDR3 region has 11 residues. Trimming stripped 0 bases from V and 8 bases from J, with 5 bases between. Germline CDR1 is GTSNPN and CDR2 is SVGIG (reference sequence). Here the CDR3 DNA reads TGTGCCTGGAGTGTAATGGATGAGCAGTTCTTC. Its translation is CAWSVMDEQFF.

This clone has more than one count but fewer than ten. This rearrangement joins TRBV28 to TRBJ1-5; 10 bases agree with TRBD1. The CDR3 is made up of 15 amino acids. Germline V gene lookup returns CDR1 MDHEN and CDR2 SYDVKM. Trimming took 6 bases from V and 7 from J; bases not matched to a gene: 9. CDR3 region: CASSILTGGGQPQHF. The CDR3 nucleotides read TGTGCCAGCAGCATCCTGACAGGGGGCGGCCAGCCCCAGCATTTT.

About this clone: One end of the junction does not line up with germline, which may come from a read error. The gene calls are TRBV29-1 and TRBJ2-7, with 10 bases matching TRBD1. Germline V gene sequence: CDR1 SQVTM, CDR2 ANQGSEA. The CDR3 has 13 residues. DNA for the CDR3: TGCAGCGTCGAAGGGACAGGGGCCTACGAGCAGTACTTC. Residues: CSVEGTGAYEQYF.

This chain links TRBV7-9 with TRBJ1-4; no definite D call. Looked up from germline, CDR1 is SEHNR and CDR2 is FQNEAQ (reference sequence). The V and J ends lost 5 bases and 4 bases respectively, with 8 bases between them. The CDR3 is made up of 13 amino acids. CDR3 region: CASSPNSNEKLFF. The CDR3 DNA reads TGTGCCAGCAGCCCTAACAGTAATGAAAAACTGTTTTTT.

For the CDR3, the DNA is TGCGCCAGCAGCTTGGAGGGTTACAACGAGCAGTACTTC. It translates to CASSLEGYNEQYF. The chain employs TRBV5-1 and TRBJ2-7; D not certain. CDR3 size: 13 residues. Per germline, CDR1 SGHRS and CDR2 YFSETQ. V lost 0 bases to trimming and J lost 5 bases, with 9 bases between them.

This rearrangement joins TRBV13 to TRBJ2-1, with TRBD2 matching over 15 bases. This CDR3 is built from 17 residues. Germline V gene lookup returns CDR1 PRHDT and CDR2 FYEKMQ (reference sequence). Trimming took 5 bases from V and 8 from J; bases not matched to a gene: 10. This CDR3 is CASSLRTSGRALYEQFF. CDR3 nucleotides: TGTGCCAGCAGCCTCCGGACTAGCGGGAGGGCCCTCTATGAGCAGTTCTTC.

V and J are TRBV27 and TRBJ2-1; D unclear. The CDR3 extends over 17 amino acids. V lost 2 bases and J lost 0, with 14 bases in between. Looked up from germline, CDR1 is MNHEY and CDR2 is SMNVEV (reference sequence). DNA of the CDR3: TGTGCCAGCAGTTTAGGGTCGGGTTTAACCTCCTACAATGAGCAGTTCTTC. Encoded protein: CASSLGSGLTSYNEQFF.

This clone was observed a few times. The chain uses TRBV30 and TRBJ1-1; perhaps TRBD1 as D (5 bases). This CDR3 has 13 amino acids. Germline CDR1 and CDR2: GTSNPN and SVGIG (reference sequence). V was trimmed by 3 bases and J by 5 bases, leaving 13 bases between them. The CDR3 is CAWRPQAGTEAFF. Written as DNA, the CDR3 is TGTGCCTGGAGACCACAGGCTGGGACTGAAGCTTTCTTT.

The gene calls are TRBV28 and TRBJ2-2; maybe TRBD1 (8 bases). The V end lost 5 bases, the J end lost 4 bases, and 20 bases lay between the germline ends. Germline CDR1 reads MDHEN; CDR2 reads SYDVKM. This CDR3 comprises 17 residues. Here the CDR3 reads CASSPRGLGRATGELFF. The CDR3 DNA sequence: TGTGCCAGCAGTCCCAGGGGGCTGGGGAGGGCCACCGGGGAGCTGTTTTTT.

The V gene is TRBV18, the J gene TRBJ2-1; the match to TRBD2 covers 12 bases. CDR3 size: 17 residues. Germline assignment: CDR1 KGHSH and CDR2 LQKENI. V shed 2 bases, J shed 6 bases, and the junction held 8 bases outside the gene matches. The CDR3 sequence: CASSPTLAGGGGNEQFF. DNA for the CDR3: TGTGCCAGCTCACCAACTCTAGCGGGAGGGGGAGGCAATGAGCAGTTCTTC. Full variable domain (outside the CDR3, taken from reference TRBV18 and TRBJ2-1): NAGVMQNPRHLVRRRGQEARLRCSPMKGHSHVYWYRQLPEEGLKFMVYLQKENIIDESGMPKERFSAEFPKEGPSILRIQQVVRGDSAAYFCASSPTLAGGGGNEQFFGPGTRLTVL.

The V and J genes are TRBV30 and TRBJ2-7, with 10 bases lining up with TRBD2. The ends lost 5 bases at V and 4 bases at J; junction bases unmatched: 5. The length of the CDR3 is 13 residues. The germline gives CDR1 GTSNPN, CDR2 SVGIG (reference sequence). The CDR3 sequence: CAWLAGGDYEQYF. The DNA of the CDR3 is TGTGCCTGGTTAGCGGGAGGTGATTACGAGCAGTACTTC.

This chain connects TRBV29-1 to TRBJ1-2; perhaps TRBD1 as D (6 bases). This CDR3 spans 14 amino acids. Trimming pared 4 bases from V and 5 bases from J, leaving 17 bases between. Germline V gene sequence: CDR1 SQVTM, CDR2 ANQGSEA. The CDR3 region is CSVGGAQEGYGYTF. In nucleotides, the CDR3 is TGCAGCGTTGGGGGGGCCCAGGAAGGGTATGGCTACACCTTC. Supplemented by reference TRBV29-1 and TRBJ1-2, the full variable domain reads SAVISQKPSRDICQRGTSLTIQCQVDSQVTMMFWYRQQPGQSLTLIATANQGSEATYESGFVIDKFPISRPNLTFSTLTVSNMSPEDSSIYLCSVGGAQEGYGYTFGSGTRLTVV.